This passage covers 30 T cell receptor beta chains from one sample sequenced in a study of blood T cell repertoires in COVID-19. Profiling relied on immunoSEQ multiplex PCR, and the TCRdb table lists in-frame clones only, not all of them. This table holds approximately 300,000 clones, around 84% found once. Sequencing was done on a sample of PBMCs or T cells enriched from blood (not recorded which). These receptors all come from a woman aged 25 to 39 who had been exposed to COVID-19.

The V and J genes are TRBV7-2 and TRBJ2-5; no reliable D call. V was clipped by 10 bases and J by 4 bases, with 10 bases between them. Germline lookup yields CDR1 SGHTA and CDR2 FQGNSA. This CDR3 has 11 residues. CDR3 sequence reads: CATLFRETQYF. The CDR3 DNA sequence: TGTGCCACCCTATTTAGAGAGACCCAGTACTTC.

The chain's CDR3 is CASSLAARDEQFF. The CDR3 DNA reads TGCGCCAGCAGCTTGGCCGCCAGGGATGAGCAGTTCTTC. The chain recombines TRBV5-1 with TRBJ2-1, with D maybe TRBD1 (5 bases). Germline lookup yields CDR1 SGHRS and CDR2 YFSETQ. This CDR3 spans 13 amino acids. Trimming removed 0 bases at V and 8 bases at J, with 9 bases between. Full variable domain (outside the CDR3, taken from reference TRBV5-1 and TRBJ2-1): KAGVTQTPRYLIKTRGQQVTLSCSPISGHRSVSWYQQTPGQGLQFLFEYFSETQRNKGNFPGRFSGRQFSNSRSEMNVSTLELGDSALYLCASSLAARDEQFFGPGTRLTVL.

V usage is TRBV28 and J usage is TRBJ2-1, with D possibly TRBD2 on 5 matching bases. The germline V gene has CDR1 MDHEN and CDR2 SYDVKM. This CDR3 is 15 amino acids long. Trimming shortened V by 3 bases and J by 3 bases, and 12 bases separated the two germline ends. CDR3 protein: CASSFETGYYNEQFF. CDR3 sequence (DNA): TGTGCCAGCAGTTTTGAAACGGGATACTACAATGAGCAGTTCTTC.

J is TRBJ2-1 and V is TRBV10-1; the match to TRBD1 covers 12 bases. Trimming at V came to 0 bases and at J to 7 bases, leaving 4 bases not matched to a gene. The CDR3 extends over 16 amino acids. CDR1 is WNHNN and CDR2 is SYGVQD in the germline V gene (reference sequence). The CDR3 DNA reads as TGCGCCAGCAGTGAGTCGAGGGGACAGGGGGCGAATGAGCAGTTCTTC. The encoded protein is CASSESRGQGANEQFF.

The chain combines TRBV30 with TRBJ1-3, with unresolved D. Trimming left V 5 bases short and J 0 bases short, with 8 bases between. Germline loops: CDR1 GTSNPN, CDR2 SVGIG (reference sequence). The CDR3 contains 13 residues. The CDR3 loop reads CAWELISGNTIYF. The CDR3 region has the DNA TGTGCCTGGGAACTTATCTCTGGAAACACCATATATTTT.

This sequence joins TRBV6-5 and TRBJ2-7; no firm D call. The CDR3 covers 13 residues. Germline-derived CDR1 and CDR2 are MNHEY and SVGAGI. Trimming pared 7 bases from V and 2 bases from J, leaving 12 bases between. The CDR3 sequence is CASISPGTYEQYF. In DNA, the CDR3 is TGTGCCAGCATTTCCCCAGGAACCTACGAGCAGTACTTC.

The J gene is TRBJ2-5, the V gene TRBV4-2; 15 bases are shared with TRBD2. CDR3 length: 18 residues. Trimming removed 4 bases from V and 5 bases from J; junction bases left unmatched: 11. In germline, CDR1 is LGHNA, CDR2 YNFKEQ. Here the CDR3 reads CASSRSGAGTSGGETQYF. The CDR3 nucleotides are TGTGCCAGCAGCCGGTCAGGTGCTGGGACTAGCGGGGGGGAGACCCAGTACTTC.

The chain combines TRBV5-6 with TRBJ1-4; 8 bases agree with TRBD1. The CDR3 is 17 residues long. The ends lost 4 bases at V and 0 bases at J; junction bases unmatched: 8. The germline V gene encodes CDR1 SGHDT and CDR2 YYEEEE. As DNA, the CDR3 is TGTGCCAGCAGCCCGCCGGCAGGGGGCTCAACTAATGAAAAACTGTTTTTT. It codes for CASSPPAGGSTNEKLFF.

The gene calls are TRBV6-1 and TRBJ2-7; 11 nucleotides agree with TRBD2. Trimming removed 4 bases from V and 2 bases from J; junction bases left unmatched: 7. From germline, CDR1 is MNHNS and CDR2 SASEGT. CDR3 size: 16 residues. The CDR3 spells CASSASTSGDTYEQYF. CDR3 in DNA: TGTGCCAGCAGTGCCTCGACTAGCGGGGACACCTACGAGCAGTACTTC.

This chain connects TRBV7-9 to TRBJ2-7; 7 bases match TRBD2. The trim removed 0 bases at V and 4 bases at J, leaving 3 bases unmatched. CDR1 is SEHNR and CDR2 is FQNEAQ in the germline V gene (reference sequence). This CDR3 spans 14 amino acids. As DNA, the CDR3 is TGTGCCAGCAGCTTAGCGGGAGGGCCTTACGAGCAGTACTTC. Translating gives CASSLAGGPYEQYF.

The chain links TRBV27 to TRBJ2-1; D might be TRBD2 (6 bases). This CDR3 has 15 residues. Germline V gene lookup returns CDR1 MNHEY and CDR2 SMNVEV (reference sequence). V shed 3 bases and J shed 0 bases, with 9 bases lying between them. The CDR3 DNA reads TGTGCCAGCAGTTTTGGAGGGAACTCCTACAATGAGCAGTTCTTC. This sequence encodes CASSFGGNSYNEQFF.

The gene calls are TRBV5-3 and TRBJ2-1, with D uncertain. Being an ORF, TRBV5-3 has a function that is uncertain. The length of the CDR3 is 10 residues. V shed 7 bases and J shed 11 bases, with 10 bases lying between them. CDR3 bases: TGTGCCAGATATCGCACTAAGCAGTTCTTC. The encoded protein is CARYRTKQFF.

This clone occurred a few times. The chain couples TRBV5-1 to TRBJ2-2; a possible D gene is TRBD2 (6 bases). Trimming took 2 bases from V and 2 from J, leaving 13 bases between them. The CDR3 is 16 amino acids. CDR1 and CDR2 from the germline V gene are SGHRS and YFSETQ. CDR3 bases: TGCGCCAGCAGCTTATCCGGGACTCGTAACACCGGGGAGCTGTTTTTT. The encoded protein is CASSLSGTRNTGELFF.

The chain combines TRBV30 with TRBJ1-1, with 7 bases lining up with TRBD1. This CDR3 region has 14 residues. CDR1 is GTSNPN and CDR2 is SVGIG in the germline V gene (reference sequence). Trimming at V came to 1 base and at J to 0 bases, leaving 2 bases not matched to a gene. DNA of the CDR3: TGTGCCTGGAGTGAAGGGACAGTGAACACTGAAGCTTTCTTT. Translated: CAWSEGTVNTEAFF.

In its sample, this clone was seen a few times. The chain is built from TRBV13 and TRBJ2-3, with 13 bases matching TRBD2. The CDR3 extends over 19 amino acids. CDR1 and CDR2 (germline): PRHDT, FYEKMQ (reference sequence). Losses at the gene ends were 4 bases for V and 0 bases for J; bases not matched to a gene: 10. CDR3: CASSSRGLAGAFSTDTQYF. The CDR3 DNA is TGTGCCAGCAGCTCCCGAGGACTAGCGGGAGCGTTTAGCACAGATACGCAGTATTTT.

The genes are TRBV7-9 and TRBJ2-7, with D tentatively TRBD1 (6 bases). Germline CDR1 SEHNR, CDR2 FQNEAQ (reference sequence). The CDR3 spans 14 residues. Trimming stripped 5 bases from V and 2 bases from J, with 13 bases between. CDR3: CASSQTGPPYEQYF. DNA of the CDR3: TGTGCCAGCAGCCAGACAGGTCCTCCCTACGAGCAGTACTTC.

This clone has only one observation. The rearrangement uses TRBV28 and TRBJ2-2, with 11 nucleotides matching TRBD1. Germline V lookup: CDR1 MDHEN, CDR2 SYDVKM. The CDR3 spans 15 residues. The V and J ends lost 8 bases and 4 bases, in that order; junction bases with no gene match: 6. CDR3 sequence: CASQMGTGGTGELFF. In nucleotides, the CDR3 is TGTGCCAGCCAAATGGGGACAGGGGGCACCGGGGAGCTGTTTTTT.

The CDR3 sequence: CASKCGISSYEQYF. The CDR3, as DNA: TGTGCCAGCAAGTGCGGGATCAGCTCCTACGAGCAGTACTTC. The V call is TRBV21-1, the J call TRBJ2-7; no DNA check was done on the table's D call, TRBD2. TRBV21-1 is classified as a pseudogene. The CDR3 is made up of 14 amino acids.

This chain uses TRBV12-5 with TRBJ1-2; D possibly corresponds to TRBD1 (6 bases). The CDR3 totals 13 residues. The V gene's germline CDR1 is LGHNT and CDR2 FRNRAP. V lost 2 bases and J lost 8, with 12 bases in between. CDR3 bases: TGTGCTAGTGGTTTGTTAGGGGGAAGCGGCTACACCTTC. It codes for CASGLLGGSGYTF.

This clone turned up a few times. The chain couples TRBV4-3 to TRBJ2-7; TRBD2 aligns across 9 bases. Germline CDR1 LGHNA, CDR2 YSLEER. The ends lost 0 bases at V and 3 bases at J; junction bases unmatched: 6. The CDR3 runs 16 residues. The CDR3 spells CASSQDRRGGNYEQYF. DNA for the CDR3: TGCGCCAGCAGCCAAGATAGGCGGGGGGGTAACTACGAGCAGTACTTC.

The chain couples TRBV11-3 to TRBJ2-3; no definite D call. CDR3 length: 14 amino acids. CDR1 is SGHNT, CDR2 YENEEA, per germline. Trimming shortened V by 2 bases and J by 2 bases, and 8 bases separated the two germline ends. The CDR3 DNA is TGTGCCAGCAGCTTAAATGGGCTCACAGATACGCAGTATTTT. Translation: CASSLNGLTDTQYF.

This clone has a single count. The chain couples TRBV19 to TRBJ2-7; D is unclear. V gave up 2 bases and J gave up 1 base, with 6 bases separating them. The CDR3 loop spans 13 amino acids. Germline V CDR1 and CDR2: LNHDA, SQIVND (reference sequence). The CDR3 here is CASSIPGSYEQYF. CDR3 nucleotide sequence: TGTGCCAGTAGTATACCCGGGTCCTACGAGCAGTACTTC. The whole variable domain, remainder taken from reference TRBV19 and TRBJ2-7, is DGGITQSPKYLFRKEGQNVTLSCEQNLNHDAMYWYRQDPGQGLRLIYYSQIVNDFQKGDIAEGYSVSREKKESFPLTVTSAQKNPTAFYLCASSIPGSYEQYFGPGTRLTVT.

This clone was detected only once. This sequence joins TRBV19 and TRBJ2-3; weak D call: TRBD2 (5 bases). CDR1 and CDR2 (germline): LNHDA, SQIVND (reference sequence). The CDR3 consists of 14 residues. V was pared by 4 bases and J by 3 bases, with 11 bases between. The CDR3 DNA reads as TGTGCCAGTAGTACAGGAGGTGGAACAGATACGCAGTATTTT. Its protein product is CASSTGGGTDTQYF.

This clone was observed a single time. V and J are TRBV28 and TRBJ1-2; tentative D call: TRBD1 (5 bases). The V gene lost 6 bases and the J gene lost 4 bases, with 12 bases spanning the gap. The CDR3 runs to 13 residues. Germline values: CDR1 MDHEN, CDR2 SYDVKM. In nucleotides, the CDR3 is TGTGCCAGCAGCGATACAGGTGCCTATGGCTACACCTTC. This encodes CASSDTGAYGYTF.

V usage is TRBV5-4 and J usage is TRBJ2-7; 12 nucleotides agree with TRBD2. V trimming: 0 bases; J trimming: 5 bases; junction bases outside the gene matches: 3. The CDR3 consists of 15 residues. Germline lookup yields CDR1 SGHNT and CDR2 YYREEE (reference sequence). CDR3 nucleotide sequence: TGTGCCAGCAGCTTGGGACTAGCGGGAGAGAACGAGCAGTACTTC. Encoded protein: CASSLGLAGENEQYF. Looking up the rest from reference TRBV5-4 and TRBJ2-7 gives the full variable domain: ETGVTQSPTHLIKTRGQQVTLRCSSQSGHNTVSWYQQALGQGPQFIFQYYREEENGRGNFPPRFSGLQFPNYSSELNVNALELDDSALYLCASSLGLAGENEQYFGPGTRLTVT.

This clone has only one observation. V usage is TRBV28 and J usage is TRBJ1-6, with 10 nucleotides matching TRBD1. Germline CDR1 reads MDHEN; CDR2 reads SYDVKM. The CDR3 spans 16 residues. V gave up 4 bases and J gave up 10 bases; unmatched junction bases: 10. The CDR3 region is CASSSPGTGVGSPLHF. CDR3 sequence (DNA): TGTGCCAGCAGTTCTCCCGGGACAGGGGTGGGATCACCCCTCCACTTT. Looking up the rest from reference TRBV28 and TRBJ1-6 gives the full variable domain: DVKVTQSSRYLVKRTGEKVFLECVQDMDHENMFWYRQDPGLGLRLIYFSYDVKMKEKGDIPEGYSVSREKKERFSLILESASTNQTSMYLCASSSPGTGVGSPLHFGNGTRLTVT.

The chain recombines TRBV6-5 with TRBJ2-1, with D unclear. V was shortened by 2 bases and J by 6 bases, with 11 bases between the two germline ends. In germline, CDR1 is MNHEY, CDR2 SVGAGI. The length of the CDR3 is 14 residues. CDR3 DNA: TGTGCCAGCAGTTACCGACCTTCGGGCAATGAGCAGTTCTTC. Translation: CASSYRPSGNEQFF.

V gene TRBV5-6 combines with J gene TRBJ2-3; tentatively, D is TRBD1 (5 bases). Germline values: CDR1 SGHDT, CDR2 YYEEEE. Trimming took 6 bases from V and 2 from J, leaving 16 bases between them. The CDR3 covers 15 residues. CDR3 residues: CASIRGHFYTDTQYF. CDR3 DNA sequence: TGTGCCAGCATTCGTGGACATTTTTACACAGATACGCAGTATTTT.

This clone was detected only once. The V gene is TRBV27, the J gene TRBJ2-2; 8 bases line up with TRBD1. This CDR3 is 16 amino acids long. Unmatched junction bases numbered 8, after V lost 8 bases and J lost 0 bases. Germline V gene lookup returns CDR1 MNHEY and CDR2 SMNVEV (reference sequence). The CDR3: CASGPQGVTNTGELFF. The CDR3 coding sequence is TGTGCCAGCGGTCCACAGGGGGTTACGAACACCGGGGAGCTGTTTTTT.

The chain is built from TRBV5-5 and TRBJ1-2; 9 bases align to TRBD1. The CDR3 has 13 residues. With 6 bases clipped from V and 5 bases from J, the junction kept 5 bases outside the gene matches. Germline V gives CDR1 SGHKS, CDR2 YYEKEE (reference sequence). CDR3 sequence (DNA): TGTGCCAGCACCGGGACAGGGCGGTATGGCTACACCTTC. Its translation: CASTGTGRYGYTF.